The present entry profiles one TCR beta chain with its context. This entry belongs to a study of blood T cell repertoires in COVID-19. Background on the study: In each case, the material was cDNA or gDNA derived from T cells, B-cell-depleted T cells, or PBMCs.

Clones were read by immunoSEQ multiplex PCR, and TCRdb kept only the in-frame ones, dropping some. The data contain 100,000 or so clones, roughly 80% of them singletons. Per the germline V gene, CDR1 is SGHTA and CDR2 is FQGTGA. Trimming removed 5 bases from V and 6 bases from J; junction bases left unmatched: 10. This CDR3 contains 16 residues. The rearrangement links TRBV7-3 to TRBJ2-2; 9 nucleotides agree with TRBD1. This clonotype was sampled from a human donor in a cohort sampled during active COVID-19. Sequenced sample: peripheral blood. The CDR3 DNA reads TGTGCCAGCAGCATTGACGGGACAGGGATGGCCGGGGAGCTGTTTTTT. This gives the protein CASSIDGTGMAGELFF.